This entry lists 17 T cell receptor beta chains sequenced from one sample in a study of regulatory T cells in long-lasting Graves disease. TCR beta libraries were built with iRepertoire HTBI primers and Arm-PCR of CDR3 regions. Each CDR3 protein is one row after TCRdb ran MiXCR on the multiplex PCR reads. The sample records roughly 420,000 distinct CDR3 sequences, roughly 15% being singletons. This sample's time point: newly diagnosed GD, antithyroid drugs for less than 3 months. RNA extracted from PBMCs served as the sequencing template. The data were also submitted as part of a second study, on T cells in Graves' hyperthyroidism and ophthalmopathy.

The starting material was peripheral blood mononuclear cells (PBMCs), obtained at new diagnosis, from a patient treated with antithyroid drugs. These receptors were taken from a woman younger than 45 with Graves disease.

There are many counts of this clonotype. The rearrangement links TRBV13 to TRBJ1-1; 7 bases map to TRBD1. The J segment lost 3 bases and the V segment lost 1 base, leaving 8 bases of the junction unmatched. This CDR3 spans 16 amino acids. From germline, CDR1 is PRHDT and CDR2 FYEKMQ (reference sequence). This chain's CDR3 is CASSLDSRGGYTEAFF. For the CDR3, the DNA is TGTGCCAGCAGCTTAGATAGTAGAGGGGGCTACACTGAAGCTTTCTTT.

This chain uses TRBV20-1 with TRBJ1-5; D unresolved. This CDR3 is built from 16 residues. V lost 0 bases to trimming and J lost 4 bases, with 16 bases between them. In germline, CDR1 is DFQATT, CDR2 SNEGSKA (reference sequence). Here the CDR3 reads CSAREGRSRQNQPQHF. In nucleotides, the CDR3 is TGCAGTGCTAGAGAGGGCCGGAGCCGGCAAAATCAGCCCCAGCATTTT.

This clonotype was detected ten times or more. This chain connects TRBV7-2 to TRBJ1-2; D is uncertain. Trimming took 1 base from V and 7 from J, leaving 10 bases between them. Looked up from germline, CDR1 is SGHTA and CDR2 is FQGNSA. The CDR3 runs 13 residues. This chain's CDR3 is CASSLGGPGGYTF. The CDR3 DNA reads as TGTGCCAGCAGCTTAGGGGGTCCGGGTGGCTACACCTTC. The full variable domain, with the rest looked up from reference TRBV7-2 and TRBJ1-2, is GAGVSQSPSNKVTEKGKDVELRCDPISGHTALYWYRQSLGQGLEFLIYFQGNSAPDKSGLPSDRFSAERTGGSVSTLTIQRTQQEDSAVYLCASSLGGPGGYTFGSGTRLTVV.

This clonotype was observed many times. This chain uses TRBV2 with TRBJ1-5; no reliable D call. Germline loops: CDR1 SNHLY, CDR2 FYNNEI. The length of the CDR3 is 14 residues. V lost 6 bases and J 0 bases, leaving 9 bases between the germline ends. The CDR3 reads CASRGSFSNQPQHF. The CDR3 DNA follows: TGTGCCAGCAGAGGGTCTTTTAGCAATCAGCCCCAGCATTTT.

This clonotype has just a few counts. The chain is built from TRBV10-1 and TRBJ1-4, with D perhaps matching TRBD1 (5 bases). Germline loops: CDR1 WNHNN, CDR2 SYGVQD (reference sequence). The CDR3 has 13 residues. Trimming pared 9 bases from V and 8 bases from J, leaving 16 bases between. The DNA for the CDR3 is TGCGCCAGACTAGGGACCGAAGAAGAAAAACTGTTTTTT. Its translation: CARLGTEEEKLFF.

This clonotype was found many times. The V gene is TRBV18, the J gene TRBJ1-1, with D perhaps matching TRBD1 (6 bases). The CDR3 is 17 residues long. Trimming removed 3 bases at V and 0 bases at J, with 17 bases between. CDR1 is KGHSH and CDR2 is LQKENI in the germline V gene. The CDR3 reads CASSPTTGQPLNTEAFF. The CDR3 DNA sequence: TGTGCCAGCTCACCTACCACCGGACAGCCCTTGAACACTGAAGCTTTCTTT.

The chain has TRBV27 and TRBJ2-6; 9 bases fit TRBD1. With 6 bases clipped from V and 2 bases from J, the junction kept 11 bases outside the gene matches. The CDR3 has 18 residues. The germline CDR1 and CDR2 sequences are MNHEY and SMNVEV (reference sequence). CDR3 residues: CASSTPTGGNPGANVLTF. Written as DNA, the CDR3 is TGTGCCAGCAGCACACCTACAGGGGGCAATCCTGGGGCCAACGTCCTGACTTTC.

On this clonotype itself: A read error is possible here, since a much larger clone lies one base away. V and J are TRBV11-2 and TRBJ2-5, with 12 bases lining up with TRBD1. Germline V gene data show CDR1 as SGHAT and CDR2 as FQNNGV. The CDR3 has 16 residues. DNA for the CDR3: TGTGCCAGCAGCTGGGACAGGGGGCTAACCCAAAAGACCCAGTACTTC. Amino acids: CASSWDRGLTQKTQYF.

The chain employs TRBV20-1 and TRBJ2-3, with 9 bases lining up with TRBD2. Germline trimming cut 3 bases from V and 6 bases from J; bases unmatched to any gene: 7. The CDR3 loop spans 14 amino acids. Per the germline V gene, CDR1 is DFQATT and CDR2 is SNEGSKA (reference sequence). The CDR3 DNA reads TGCAGTGCTAGCGGCGTAGCGGGAGTGGATACGCAGTATTTT. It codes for CSASGVAGVDTQYF.

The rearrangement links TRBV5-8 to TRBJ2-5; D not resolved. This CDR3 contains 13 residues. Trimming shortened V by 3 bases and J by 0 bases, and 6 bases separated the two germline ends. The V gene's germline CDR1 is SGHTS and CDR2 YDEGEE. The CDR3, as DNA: TGTGCCAGCAGCTCATACAACCAAGAGACCCAGTACTTC. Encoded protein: CASSSYNQETQYF.

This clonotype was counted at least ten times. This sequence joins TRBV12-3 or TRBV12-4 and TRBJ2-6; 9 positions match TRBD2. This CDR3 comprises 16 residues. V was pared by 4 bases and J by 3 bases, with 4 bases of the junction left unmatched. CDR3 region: CASSYSGSYGANVLTF. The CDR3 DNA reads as TGTGCCAGCAGTTATAGCGGGAGCTATGGGGCCAACGTCCTGACTTTC.

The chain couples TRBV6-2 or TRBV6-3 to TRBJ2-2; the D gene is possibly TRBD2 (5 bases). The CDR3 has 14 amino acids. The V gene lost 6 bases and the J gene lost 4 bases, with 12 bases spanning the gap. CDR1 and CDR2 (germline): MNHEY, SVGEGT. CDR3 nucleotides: TGTGCCAGCAGGAGGCTTGCGGGCACCGGGGAGCTGTTTTTT. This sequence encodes CASRRLAGTGELFF.

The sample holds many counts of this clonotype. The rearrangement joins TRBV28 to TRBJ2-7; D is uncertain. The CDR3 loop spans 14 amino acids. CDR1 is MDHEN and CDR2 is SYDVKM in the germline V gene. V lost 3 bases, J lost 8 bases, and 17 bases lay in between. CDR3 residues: CASSFETTTLQQYF. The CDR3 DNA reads TGTGCCAGCAGTTTTGAGACAACGACTCTTCAGCAGTACTTC.

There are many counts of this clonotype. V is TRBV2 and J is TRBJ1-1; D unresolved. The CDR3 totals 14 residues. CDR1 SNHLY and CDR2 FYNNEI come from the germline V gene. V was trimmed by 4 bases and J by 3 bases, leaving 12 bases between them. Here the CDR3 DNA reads TGTGCCAGCAGTGGCCGGGGTGGAGACACTGAAGCTTTCTTT. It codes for CASSGRGGDTEAFF. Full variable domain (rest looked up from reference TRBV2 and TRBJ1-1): EPEVTQTPSHQVTQMGQEVILRCVPISNHLYFYWYRQILGQKVEFLVSFYNNEISEKSEIFDDQFSVERPDGSNFTLKIRSTKLEDSAMYFCASSGRGGDTEAFFGQGTRLTVV.

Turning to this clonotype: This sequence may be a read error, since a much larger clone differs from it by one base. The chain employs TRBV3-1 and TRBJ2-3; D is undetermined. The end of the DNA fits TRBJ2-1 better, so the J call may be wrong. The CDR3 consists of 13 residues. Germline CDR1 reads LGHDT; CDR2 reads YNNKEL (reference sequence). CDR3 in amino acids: CAGSQDLVAEQFF. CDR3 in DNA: TGTGCCGGCAGCCAAGATTTGGTGGCGGAGCAGTTCTTC.

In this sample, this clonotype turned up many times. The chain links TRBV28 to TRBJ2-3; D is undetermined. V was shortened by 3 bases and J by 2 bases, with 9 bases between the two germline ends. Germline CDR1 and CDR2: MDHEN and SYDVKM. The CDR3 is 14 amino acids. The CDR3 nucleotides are TGTGCCAGCAGTTTTCCTGCTTACACAGATACGCAGTATTTT. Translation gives CASSFPAYTDTQYF.

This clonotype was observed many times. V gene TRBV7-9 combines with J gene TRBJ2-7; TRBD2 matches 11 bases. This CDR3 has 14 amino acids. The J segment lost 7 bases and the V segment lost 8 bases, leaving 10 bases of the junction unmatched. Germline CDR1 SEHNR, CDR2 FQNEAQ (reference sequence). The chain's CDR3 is CASGSSGGSGEQYF. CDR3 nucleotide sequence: TGTGCCAGCGGATCTAGCGGGGGGTCTGGAGAGCAGTACTTC.